This T cell receptor (beta chain) comes out of a study of identifying expanded T cells in peripheral blood. Using immunoSEQ multiplex PCR, the repertoire was profiled, and TCRdb retains in-frame clones only, with some absent. Counted here are about 110,000 clones, around 90% occurring once; the ten biggest clones make up 8.4%. Germline loops: CDR1 MNHEY, CDR2 SVGAGI. The CDR3 is made up of 14 amino acids. The V gene lost 5 bases and the J gene lost 4 bases, with 12 bases spanning the gap. The source is a person aged 18 to 69 in good health. The sample was blood. This sequence joins TRBV6-5 and TRBJ1-5, with D maybe TRBD1 (5 bases). This chain's CDR3 is CASSTGALNQPQHF. As DNA, the CDR3 is TGTGCCAGCAGTACCGGGGCCTTAAATCAGCCCCAGCATTTT.